This entry is about one T cell receptor beta chain. Here immunoSEQ multiplex PCR was the method, and the copy in TCRdb shows in-frame clones only, minus some. The table shows approximately 270,000 clones, with 65% to 90% occurring only once. This specimen belongs to a study of blood T cell repertoires in COVID-19. Sequencing was done on a sample of PBMCs or T cells enriched from blood (not recorded which). The sequence was collected from a middle-aged man who had recovered from COVID-19.

In DNA form, the CDR3 reads TGTGCCACCAGTGATGGGGAGCCCGGGGAGCTGTTTTTT. Translation: CATSDGEPGELFF. This chain joins TRBV24-1 and TRBJ2-2, with D perhaps matching TRBD2 (5 bases). This CDR3 has 13 residues. The germline V gene has CDR1 KGHDR and CDR2 SFDVKD. The V end was cut by 3 bases, the J end by 6 bases, with 7 bases between.